This T cell receptor beta chain was sequenced in a study of T cell responses to AZD1222 COVID-19 vaccine. Sequencing used immunoSEQ multiplex PCR; TCRdb keeps in-frame clones, though not all of them. The sample lists 100,000 to 150,000 clones; about 89% were seen once. The study, taken as a whole, reports: The breadth and depth of Spike-specific TCRs increased once two AZD1222 doses had been given. Among those given AZD1222, only 5 to 7 were seropositive at baseline. In the spike-specific TCR repertoire, nearly half reportedly target unmutated variant regions. The donor group comprised mostly white British people and more females; the analysis possibly underestimated clonal diversity.

V gave up 7 bases and J gave up 0 bases, with 16 bases separating them. The V gene's germline CDR1 is SQVTM and CDR2 ANQGSEA. CDR3 length equals 15 residues. Of note for this clone: The target antigen is unknown.

The sequence came from an adult in good health. The source material was peripheral blood, sampled on day 0 of MenACWY control vaccination. The chain links TRBV29-1 to TRBJ1-3; D not certain. The CDR3: CSAVGGRSSGNTIYF. The CDR3 DNA sequence: TGCAGCGCCGTTGGTGGTCGTAGCTCTGGAAACACCATATATTTT. Drawing the rest from reference TRBV29-1 and TRBJ1-3, the complete variable domain is SAVISQKPSRDICQRGTSLTIQCQVDSQVTMMFWYRQQPGQSLTLIATANQGSEATYESGFVIDKFPISRPNLTFSTLTVSNMSPEDSSIYLCSAVGGRSSGNTIYFGEGSWLTVV.